This T cell receptor beta chain was sequenced for a study of CD8 T cells in Susac syndrome. cDNA came from about 0.5 to 1 ug RNA primed by random hexamers. By means of immunoSEQ multiplex PCR, TCR beta CDR3 spanning 54 Vbeta and 13 Jbeta underwent amplification. TCRdb independently ran MiXCR on the immunoSEQ multiplex PCR reads; one entry per CDR3 protein. Of about 300,000 distinct CDR3 sequences listed, approximately 85% are singletons. V lost 2 bases and J lost 2, with 7 bases in between. Germline V gene lookup returns CDR1 MDHEN and CDR2 SYDVKM. This CDR3 contains 15 residues. Those who served as multiple sclerosis controls were treatment-naive patients with stable or active relapsing-remitting disease.

The sequencing input was CD8+ T cells from PBMCs. The source of this sequence is a human donor with multiple sclerosis. The chain has TRBV28 and TRBJ2-6, with D tentatively TRBD1 (5 bases). In DNA form, the CDR3 reads TGTGCCAGCAGTTTAATCAGGGCTGGGGCCAACGTCCTGACTTTC. This encodes CASSLIRAGANVLTF.